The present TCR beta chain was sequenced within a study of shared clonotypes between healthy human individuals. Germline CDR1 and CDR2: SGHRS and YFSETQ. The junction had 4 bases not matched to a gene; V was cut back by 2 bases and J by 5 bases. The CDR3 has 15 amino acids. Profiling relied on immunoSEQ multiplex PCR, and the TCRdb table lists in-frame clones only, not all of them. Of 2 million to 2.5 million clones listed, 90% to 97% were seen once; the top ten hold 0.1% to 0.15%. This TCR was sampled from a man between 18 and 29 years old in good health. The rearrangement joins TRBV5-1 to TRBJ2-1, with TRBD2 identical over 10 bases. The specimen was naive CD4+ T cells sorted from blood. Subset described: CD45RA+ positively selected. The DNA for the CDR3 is TGCGCCAGCAGCTTTCTTAGCGGGAGGAACAATGAGCAGTTCTTC. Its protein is CASSFLSGRNNEQFF.